One sample yielded the 4 T cell receptor beta chains listed below, sequenced in a study of cytomegalovirus exposure and HLA in healthy donors. With 60 Vbeta and 13 Jbeta primers, the PCR was carried out. The table came from immunoSEQ multiplex PCR; TCRdb's copy has only in-frame clones and leaves some out. The sample records about 120,000 clones, roughly 65% being singletons. Source material: PBMCs. Receptors originate from a man between 35 and 55 years old in good health and CMV-seropositive.

This clone was observed a handful of times. CDR3 region: CASTDAGGNEKLFF. As DNA, the CDR3 is TGTGCCAGCACCGATGCGGGGGGTAATGAAAAACTGTTTTTT. V gene TRBV28 combines with J gene TRBJ1-4, with D possibly matching TRBD1 (5 bases). The germline V and J ends were trimmed by 7 bases and 4 bases, with 13 bases remaining between them. The germline V gene encodes CDR1 MDHEN and CDR2 SYDVKM. This CDR3 has 14 amino acids.

The chain links TRBV5-1 to TRBJ2-3, with 10 bases aligning to TRBD2. V dropped 4 bases and J dropped 0; count of bases not matched to a gene: 5. Germline CDR1 SGHRS, CDR2 YFSETQ. The CDR3 runs to 16 residues. The CDR3 protein is CASSPGTSESTDTQYF. The CDR3 DNA sequence: TGCGCCAGCAGCCCCGGGACTAGCGAGAGCACAGATACGCAGTATTTT.

Turning to this clone: The germline gene is not matched at one end of the junction; a read error may be the cause. V gene TRBV6-5 combines with J gene TRBJ2-1; D is perhaps TRBD2 (6 bases). From germline, CDR1 is MNHEY and CDR2 SVGAGI. CDR3 length: 13 amino acids. In DNA, the CDR3 is TGTGCCAGCAGAGACCGACTAGTTCGTGAGCAGCTCTTC. This codes for CASRDRLVREQLF.

This rearrangement joins TRBV9 to TRBJ1-5; possible D gene TRBD1, 5 bases. Trimming removed 0 bases at V and 7 bases at J, with 14 bases between. Germline CDR1 and CDR2: SGDLS and YYNGEE. The CDR3 sequence is 15 residues long. CDR3 sequence (DNA): TGTGCCAGCAGCGTAGGGGGGGTAAAGGGCCAGCCCCAGCATTTT. This translates into CASSVGGVKGQPQHF.